Following are 32 T cell receptor beta chains from one sample sequenced in a study of blood T cell repertoires in COVID-19. Sequencing was performed with immunoSEQ multiplex PCR; in TCRdb, only in-frame clones are kept and a portion is missing. This table has 350,000 to 400,000 clones, around 89% appearing once. The sequenced sample consisted of PBMCs or T cells enriched from blood (not recorded which). The source is a woman aged 25 to 39 with acute COVID-19.

The J gene is TRBJ2-1, the V gene TRBV3-1 (or the pseudogene TRBV3-2), with a possible D match to TRBD1 (6 bases). Germline V gene data show CDR1 as LGHDT and CDR2 as YNNKEL (reference sequence). The V gene lost 5 bases and the J gene lost 3 bases, with 14 bases spanning the gap. The CDR3 extends over 15 amino acids. The CDR3 bases are TGTGCCAGCAGCTCAACGGGACACTTCTACAATGAGCAGTTCTTC. Its protein product is CASSSTGHFYNEQFF.

The chain recombines TRBV9 with TRBJ2-2, with D possibly TRBD1 on 5 matching bases. CDR1 SGDLS and CDR2 YYNGEE come from the germline V gene. The CDR3 spans 16 residues. Trimming cost V 2 bases and J 1 base, with 12 bases left between them. The CDR3 reads CASSVTWGVNTGELFF. The CDR3 nucleotides are TGTGCCAGCAGCGTTACTTGGGGCGTGAACACCGGGGAGCTGTTTTTT.

The CDR3 DNA reads as TGTGCCAGCAGCTTAGGCGGGGGTCCCTACGAGCAGTACTTC. Amino acid sequence: CASSLGGGPYEQYF. The chain has TRBV7-3 and TRBJ2-7; 7 bases are a match to TRBD2. Germline V CDR1 and CDR2: SGHTA, FQGTGA. CDR3 length equals 14 residues. After removal of 2 bases from V and 2 bases from J, the junction contained 3 bases not matched to a gene.

The chain links TRBV5-8 to TRBJ2-7, with 15 bases aligning to TRBD2. Losses at the gene ends were 4 bases for V and 6 bases for J; bases not matched to a gene: 5. Per germline, CDR1 SGHTS and CDR2 YDEGEE. There are 15 residues in the CDR3. CDR3 coding DNA: TGTGCCAGCAGCCCGGGACTAGCGGGGGGACTCGAGCAGTACTTC. It yields the protein CASSPGLAGGLEQYF.

This chain links TRBV6-4 with TRBJ1-5, with a weak D call TRBD1 (5 bases). Germline assignment: CDR1 MRHNA and CDR2 SNTAGT. The CDR3 runs 19 residues. V lost 8 bases and J 0 bases, leaving 26 bases between the germline ends. CDR3 sequence reads: CASVPFGTGDRYSNQPQHF. CDR3 DNA sequence: TGTGCCAGCGTACCCTTTGGGACTGGAGATCGTTATAGCAATCAGCCCCAGCATTTT.

V is TRBV5-1 and J is TRBJ1-2; D is unclear. The CDR3 extends over 12 amino acids. Per germline, CDR1 SGHRS and CDR2 YFSETQ. V was shortened by 1 base and J by 10 bases, with 11 bases between the two germline ends. The CDR3 sequence: CASSLNEADYTF. The DNA for the CDR3 is TGCGCCAGCAGCTTGAATGAGGCTGACTACACCTTC.

This clone has only one observation. This chain uses TRBV6-1 with TRBJ1-2, with a possible D match to TRBD1 (5 bases). The CDR3 totals 15 residues. The germline V gene encodes CDR1 MNHNS and CDR2 SASEGT. The V end was cut by 1 base, the J end by 0 bases, with 9 bases between. CDR3 protein: CASSEVGAANYGYTF. CDR3 DNA: TGTGCCAGCAGTGAAGTTGGGGCGGCTAACTATGGCTACACCTTC.

The J gene is TRBJ1-2, the V gene TRBV27, with TRBD1 as a possible D gene (5 bases). This CDR3 spans 13 amino acids. Trimming removed 5 bases at V and 5 bases at J, with 12 bases between. From germline, CDR1 is MNHEY and CDR2 SMNVEV (reference sequence). CDR3 sequence reads: CASSREDRYGYTF. CDR3 DNA: TGTGCCAGCAGTAGAGAAGACAGATATGGCTACACCTTC.

V usage is TRBV6-5 and J usage is TRBJ1-2; D unclear. Germline V gives CDR1 MNHEY, CDR2 SVGAGI. Trimming removed 9 bases from V and 2 bases from J, with 10 bases in between. The CDR3 runs to 12 residues. The CDR3, as DNA: TGTGCCAGTTCCGGGATAAACTATGGCTACACCTTC. The encoded protein is CASSGINYGYTF.

This sequence joins TRBV4-3 and TRBJ2-7; possible D gene TRBD1, 6 bases. Between the trimmed V and J ends, which lost 2 bases and 4 bases, there was a span of 9 bases. The germline V gene encodes CDR1 LGHNA and CDR2 YSLEER. This CDR3 contains 13 residues. CDR3 nucleotide sequence: TGCGCCAGCAGCCAAACACAGGGTTACGAGCAGTACTTC. It specifies CASSQTQGYEQYF.

The chain carries TRBV6-5 and TRBJ1-1; D call uncertain. V was shortened by 6 bases and J by 4 bases, with 3 bases between the two germline ends. Germline V gene data show CDR1 as MNHEY and CDR2 as SVGAGI. The CDR3 has 10 residues. The CDR3 is CASSITEAFF. The CDR3 nucleotides are TGTGCCAGCAGCATCACTGAAGCTTTCTTT.

The chain has TRBV7-8 and TRBJ2-3; D is unclear. V dropped 8 bases and J dropped 2 bases, with 17 bases sitting between them. The CDR3 has 15 residues. Germline CDR1 is SGHVS and CDR2 is FQNEAQ. CDR3 sequence reads: CASLLLPLNTDTQYF. The CDR3 DNA is TGTGCCAGCCTACTGTTACCGCTTAACACAGATACGCAGTATTTT.

This clone has more than one count but fewer than ten. The J gene is TRBJ1-5, the V gene TRBV4-1; 10 nucleotides align to TRBD1. Germline V gene data show CDR1 as MGHRA and CDR2 as YSYEKL. The junction had 3 bases not matched to a gene; V was cut back by 4 bases and J by 6 bases. This CDR3 comprises 14 residues. CDR3 amino acids: CASSPGTGAQPQHF. CDR3 bases: TGCGCCAGCAGCCCTGGGACAGGGGCTCAGCCCCAGCATTTT.

The J gene is TRBJ2-2, the V gene TRBV9, with 10 bases fitting TRBD2. Germline values: CDR1 SGDLS, CDR2 YYNGEE. The CDR3 spans 18 residues. The V and J ends lost 0 bases and 4 bases, in that order; junction bases with no gene match: 9. The CDR3 loop reads CASSVGPAGGLSTGELFF. CDR3 coding DNA: TGTGCCAGCAGCGTAGGTCCAGCGGGGGGGCTGAGCACCGGGGAGCTGTTTTTT.

This rearrangement joins TRBV2 to TRBJ1-1, with no clear D. CDR1 SNHLY and CDR2 FYNNEI come from the germline V gene. Trimming cost V 6 bases and J 0 bases, with 11 bases left between them. This CDR3 is built from 14 residues. The CDR3 is CASRSLYLNTEAFF. DNA for the CDR3: TGTGCCAGCAGGAGTTTGTACCTGAACACTGAAGCTTTCTTT.

The chain is built from TRBV7-2 and TRBJ1-4; D remains ambiguous. The V end was cut by 0 bases, the J end by 0 bases, with 8 bases between. CDR1 is SGHTA, CDR2 FQGNSA, per germline. The CDR3 contains 16 residues. CDR3: CASSLAADATNEKLFF. CDR3 nucleotide sequence: TGTGCCAGCAGCTTAGCAGCGGATGCAACTAATGAAAAACTGTTTTTT.

This rearrangement joins TRBV30 to TRBJ2-7, with 10 nucleotides matching TRBD1. Germline lookup yields CDR1 GTSNPN and CDR2 SVGIG (reference sequence). V was pared by 7 bases and J by 4 bases, with 13 bases of the junction left unmatched. CDR3 length equals 15 residues. CDR3 sequence: CASSIPGQGKYEQYF. CDR3 DNA sequence: TGTGCCTCTTCTATTCCGGGACAGGGGAAGTACGAGCAGTACTTC.

The rearrangement links TRBV4-3 to TRBJ2-1; 7 bases are a match to TRBD1. CDR1 is LGHNA, CDR2 YSLEER, per germline. This CDR3 is built from 14 residues. J lost 9 bases, V lost 4 bases, and 9 bases had no gene match. The CDR3 reads CASSRIKTGIEQFF. In nucleotides, the CDR3 is TGCGCCAGCAGCCGCATTAAGACAGGGATTGAGCAGTTCTTC.

The chain uses TRBV24-1 and TRBJ2-2; TRBD1 matches 9 bases. After removal of 4 bases from V and 0 bases from J, the junction contained 5 bases not matched to a gene. Germline lookup yields CDR1 KGHDR and CDR2 SFDVKD. The length of the CDR3 is 17 residues. CDR3 bases: TGTGCCACCAGTGAGCGGGACAGGGAAACGAACACCGGGGAGCTGTTTTTT. Translation gives CATSERDRETNTGELFF.

The sample holds a few counts of this clone. The sample carries other DNA sequences with the same CDR3. The rearrangement uses TRBV2 and TRBJ1-2; 8 nucleotides match TRBD1. The germline gives CDR1 SNHLY, CDR2 FYNNEI. The CDR3 totals 13 residues. The ends lost 6 bases at V and 2 bases at J; junction bases unmatched: 2. The CDR3 here is CASSGQGNYGYTF. In nucleotides, the CDR3 is TGTGCCAGCAGCGGACAGGGAAACTATGGCTACACCTTC.

This chain connects TRBV4-1 to TRBJ1-4; D not certain. Germline V gives CDR1 MGHRA, CDR2 YSYEKL. The V gene lost 2 bases and the J gene lost 0 bases, with 13 bases spanning the gap. This CDR3 contains 17 residues. CDR3 nucleotides: TGCGCCAGCAGCCAAACCCTCCGGTTCGCAACTAATGAAAAACTGTTTTTT. It yields the protein CASSQTLRFATNEKLFF.

The chain couples TRBV10-3 to TRBJ1-2; 12 bases are shared with TRBD1. V shed 3 bases, J shed 8 bases, and the junction held 7 bases outside the gene matches. There are 15 residues in the CDR3. Germline CDR1 and CDR2: ENHRY and SYGVKD. CDR3: CAISDPGQGAEGYTF. Written as DNA, the CDR3 is TGTGCCATCAGTGATCCGGGACAGGGGGCTGAAGGCTACACCTTC.

Comments on this clone: The junction departs from germline at one end; a sequencing error may be responsible. The rearrangement links TRBV10-2 to TRBJ2-5; D unresolved. In germline, CDR1 is WSHSY, CDR2 SAAADI. CDR3 length: 14 amino acids. Written as DNA, the CDR3 is TGCGCCAGCAGTGAGTCGCGGCAGCAAGGGACCCAGTACTTC. The encoded protein is CASSESRQQGTQYF.

CDR3 sequence reads: CASSLGAGVVRSYEQYF. The CDR3 DNA sequence: TGTGCCAGCAGTTTAGGGGCTGGGGTGGTCCGGAGCTACGAGCAGTACTTC. This chain links TRBV27 with TRBJ2-7, with D maybe TRBD1 (5 bases). Between the trimmed V and J ends, which lost 2 bases and 3 bases, there was a span of 20 bases. CDR3 length: 17 amino acids. Germline-derived CDR1 and CDR2 are MNHEY and SMNVEV (reference sequence).

V gene TRBV7-2 combines with J gene TRBJ2-7; 9 nucleotides align to TRBD1. Germline assignment: CDR1 SGHTA and CDR2 FQGNSA. V lost 5 bases and J lost 2; bases outside the gene matches: 10. CDR3 size: 16 residues. CDR3 protein: CASSATGTGRPYEQYF. The CDR3 coding sequence is TGTGCCAGCAGCGCCACCGGGACAGGGAGGCCCTACGAGCAGTACTTC.

The chain employs TRBV9 and TRBJ2-3; 11 bases match TRBD2. With 0 bases clipped from V and 8 bases from J, the junction kept 11 bases outside the gene matches. The germline CDR1 and CDR2 sequences are SGDLS and YYNGEE. The CDR3 is 17 residues long. Here the CDR3 DNA reads TGTGCCAGCAGCGTAGCCACTAGCGGGGGTCCCTTGGGTACGCAGTATTTT. As protein: CASSVATSGGPLGTQYF.

This clone was counted between two and nine times. The chain's CDR3 is CASSLSDRVNSPLHF. The CDR3 coding sequence is TGTGCCAGCAGTTTATCCGACAGGGTCAATTCACCCCTCCACTTT. The chain couples TRBV6-5 to TRBJ1-6; 7 nucleotides agree with TRBD1. This CDR3 spans 15 amino acids. J lost 7 bases, V lost 4 bases, and 7 bases had no gene match. CDR1 is MNHEY and CDR2 is SVGAGI in the germline V gene.

About this clone: Other DNA sequences in this specimen translate into the identical CDR3. The chain recombines TRBV7-3 with TRBJ2-2, with D possibly being TRBD1 (6 bases). Germline CDR1 and CDR2: SGHTA and FQGTGA. The V and J ends lost 5 bases and 1 base respectively, with 8 bases between them. The CDR3 has 14 amino acids. The CDR3 DNA reads as TGTGCCAGCAGCCGGGGACAGAACACCGGGGAGCTGTTTTTT. Its translation: CASSRGQNTGELFF.

This sequence joins TRBV5-1 and TRBJ2-2, with D unclear. The germline V gene encodes CDR1 SGHRS and CDR2 YFSETQ. The CDR3 is 15 amino acids. The ends were cut back, 0 bases at V and 6 bases at J, with 12 bases in the middle. The CDR3: CASSLASLSSGELFF. The CDR3, as DNA: TGCGCCAGCAGCTTGGCTTCTTTGTCGTCCGGGGAGCTGTTTTTT.

V and J are TRBV5-6 and TRBJ2-2; tentatively, D is TRBD1 (6 bases). Germline V gene data show CDR1 as SGHDT and CDR2 as YYEEEE. CDR3 size: 17 residues. The V gene lost 4 bases and the J gene lost 1 base, with 17 bases spanning the gap. CDR3 sequence reads: CASSEKVGQLNTGELFF. The CDR3 DNA is TGTGCCAGCAGCGAAAAGGTCGGACAGTTGAACACCGGGGAGCTGTTTTTT.

This clone was observed a handful of times. The chain combines TRBV21-1 with TRBJ1-1; the table calls TRBD1, which could not be checked here. TRBV21-1 represents a pseudogene. The CDR3 is made up of 20 amino acids. CDR3 in amino acids: CASSPRTGRKVTGSDTEAFF. Written as DNA, the CDR3 is TGTGCCAGCAGCCCCAGAACGGGGCGAAAGGTGACAGGGAGTGACACTGAAGCTTTCTTT.

This clone was found once. The gene calls are TRBV7-6 and TRBJ1-2; the match to TRBD1 covers 10 bases. This CDR3 comprises 15 residues. Trimming cost V 4 bases and J 5 bases; bases outside gene matches: 7. CDR1 and CDR2 (germline): SGHVS, FNYEAQ. CDR3 region: CASSWGDRGRYGYTF. The DNA of the CDR3 is TGTGCCAGCAGCTGGGGGGACAGGGGCCGATATGGCTACACCTTC.